These 5 T cell receptor beta chains came from one sample sequenced in a study of T cell repertoires in cytomegalovirus infection. TCRdb ran MiXCR on the reads and lists one entry per CDR3 protein. The sample yields about 180,000 distinct CDR3 sequences, roughly a sixth seen once. The specimen was CD8+ T cells from PBMCs. All receptors derive from a human donor in good health (CMV status not recorded). Some clones in this sample may be carry-over from other donors' samples.

V and J are TRBV7-9 and TRBJ2-5; tentative D call: TRBD1 (5 bases). The V end lost 1 base, the J end lost 0 bases, and 9 bases lay between the germline ends. The germline gives CDR1 SEHNR, CDR2 FQNEAQ (reference sequence). The CDR3 runs 15 residues. The DNA of the CDR3 is TGTGCCAGCAGCTTAGTGGCCAGGGACCAAGAGACCCAGTACTTC. It codes for CASSLVARDQETQYF.

The sample holds a few counts of this clonotype. The chain combines TRBV5-5 with TRBJ1-6; 7 nucleotides line up with TRBD1. Losses at the gene ends were 3 bases for V and 5 bases for J; bases not matched to a gene: 8. The CDR3 covers 16 residues. The germline V gene encodes CDR1 SGHKS and CDR2 YYEKEE (reference sequence). The CDR3 loop is CASSYYGTDNNSPLHF. CDR3 DNA: TGTGCCAGCAGCTACTACGGGACAGATAATAATTCACCCCTCCACTTT.

This clonotype has more than one count but fewer than ten. The rearrangement links TRBV5-5 to TRBJ2-1; tentatively, D is TRBD1 (5 bases). Germline V CDR1 and CDR2: SGHKS, YYEKEE (reference sequence). V was trimmed by 0 bases and J by 6 bases, leaving 13 bases between them. The CDR3 has 15 amino acids. As DNA, the CDR3 is TGTGCCAGCAGCTTGGGCTTCCAAGGGGTCAATGAGCAGTTCTTC. Its protein product is CASSLGFQGVNEQFF.

V is TRBV19 and J is TRBJ1-2, with D possibly TRBD1 on 6 matching bases. The CDR3 is 16 amino acids. The germline gives CDR1 LNHDA, CDR2 SQIVND (reference sequence). V lost 1 base and J lost 4, with 16 bases in between. In DNA, the CDR3 is TGTGCCAGTAGTATAGTCCCCTTCGGGGGCGTCTATGGCTACACCTTC. It is translated as CASSIVPFGGVYGYTF.

The rearrangement links TRBV27 to TRBJ1-6; no firm D call. Germline V CDR1 and CDR2: MNHEY, SMNVEV (reference sequence). The V and J ends lost 3 bases and 10 bases respectively, with 16 bases between them. CDR3 size: 15 residues. CDR3 loop: CASSFGSVFRSPLHF. CDR3 sequence (DNA): TGTGCCAGCAGTTTCGGGTCCGTCTTCAGGTCACCCCTCCACTTT.